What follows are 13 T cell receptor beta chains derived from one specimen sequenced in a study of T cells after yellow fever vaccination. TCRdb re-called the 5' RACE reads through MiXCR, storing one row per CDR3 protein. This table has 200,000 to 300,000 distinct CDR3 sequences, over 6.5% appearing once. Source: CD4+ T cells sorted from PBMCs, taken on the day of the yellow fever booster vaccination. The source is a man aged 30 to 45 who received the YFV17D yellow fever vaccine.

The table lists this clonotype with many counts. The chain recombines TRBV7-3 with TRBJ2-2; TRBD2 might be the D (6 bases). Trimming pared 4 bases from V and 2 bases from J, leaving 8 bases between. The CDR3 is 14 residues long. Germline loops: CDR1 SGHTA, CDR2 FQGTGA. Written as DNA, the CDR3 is TGTGCCAGCAGCTGGGGACTTAACACCGGGGAGCTGTTTTTT. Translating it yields CASSWGLNTGELFF.

CDR3 sequence reads: CASSQAARPGQGNEQFF. DNA of the CDR3: TGTGCCAGCAGCCAAGCAGCTCGCCCGGGACAGGGGAATGAGCAGTTCTTC. The chain uses TRBV3-1 and TRBJ2-1, with 10 bases identical to TRBD1. Losses at the gene ends were 1 base for V and 7 bases for J; bases not matched to a gene: 10. Per the germline V gene, CDR1 is LGHDT and CDR2 is YNNKEL (reference sequence). The CDR3 is made up of 17 amino acids.

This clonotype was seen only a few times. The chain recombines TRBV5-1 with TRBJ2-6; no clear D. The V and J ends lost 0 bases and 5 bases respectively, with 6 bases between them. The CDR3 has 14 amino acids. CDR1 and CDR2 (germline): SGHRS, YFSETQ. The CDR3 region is CASSLATWANVLTF. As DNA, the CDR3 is TGCGCCAGCAGCTTGGCTACTTGGGCCAACGTCCTGACTTTC.

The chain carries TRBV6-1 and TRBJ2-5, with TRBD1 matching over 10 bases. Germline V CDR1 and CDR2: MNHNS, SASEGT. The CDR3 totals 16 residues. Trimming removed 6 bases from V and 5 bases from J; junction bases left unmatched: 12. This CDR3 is CASSPTPTGGRETQYF. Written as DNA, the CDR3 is TGTGCCAGCAGCCCCACTCCGACAGGGGGCAGGGAGACCCAGTACTTC.

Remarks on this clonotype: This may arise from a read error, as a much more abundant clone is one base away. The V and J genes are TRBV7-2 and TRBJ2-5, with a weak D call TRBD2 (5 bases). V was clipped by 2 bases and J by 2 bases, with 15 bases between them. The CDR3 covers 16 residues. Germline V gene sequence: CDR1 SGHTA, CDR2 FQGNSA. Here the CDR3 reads CASSLPIGKAQETQYF. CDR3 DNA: TGTGCCAGCAGCTTACCTATCGGGAAAGCACAAGAGACCCAGTACTTC.

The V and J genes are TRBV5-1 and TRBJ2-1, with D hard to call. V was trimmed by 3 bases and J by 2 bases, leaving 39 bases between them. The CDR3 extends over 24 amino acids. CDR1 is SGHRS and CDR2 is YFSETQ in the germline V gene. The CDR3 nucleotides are TGCGCCAGCAGCTCATTGGTTTCCACAGCCTGGCCGACCAGGAGACCCAATACCTACAATGAGCAGTTCTTC. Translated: CASSSLVSTAWPTRRPNTYNEQFF.

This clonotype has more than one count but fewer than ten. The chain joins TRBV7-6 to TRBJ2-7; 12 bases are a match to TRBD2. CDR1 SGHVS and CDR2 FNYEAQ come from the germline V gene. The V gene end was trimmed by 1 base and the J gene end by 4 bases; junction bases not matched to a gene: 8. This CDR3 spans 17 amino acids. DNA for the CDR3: TGTGCCAGCAGCTTAGTGGGTTTTACTAGCGGGAGGTACGAGCAGTACTTC. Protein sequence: CASSLVGFTSGRYEQYF.

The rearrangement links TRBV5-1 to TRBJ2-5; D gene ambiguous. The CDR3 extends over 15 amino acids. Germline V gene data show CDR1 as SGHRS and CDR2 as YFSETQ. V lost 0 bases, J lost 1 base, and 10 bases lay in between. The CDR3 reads CASSLVVASQETQYF. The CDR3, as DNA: TGCGCCAGCAGCTTGGTAGTGGCGTCCCAAGAGACCCAGTACTTC.

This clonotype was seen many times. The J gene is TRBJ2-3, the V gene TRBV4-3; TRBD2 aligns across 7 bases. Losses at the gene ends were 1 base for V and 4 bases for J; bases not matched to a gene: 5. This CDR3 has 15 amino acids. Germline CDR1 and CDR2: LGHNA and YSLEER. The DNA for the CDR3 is TGCGCCAGCAGCCAAGTGGGAGGGAGTGCAGATACGCAGTATTTT. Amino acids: CASSQVGGSADTQYF.

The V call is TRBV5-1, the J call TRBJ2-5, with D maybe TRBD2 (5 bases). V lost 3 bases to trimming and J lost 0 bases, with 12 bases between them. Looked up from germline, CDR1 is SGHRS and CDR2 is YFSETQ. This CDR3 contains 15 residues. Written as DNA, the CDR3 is TGCGCCAGCAGCTGGGTGGACTCGTACCAAGAGACCCAGTACTTC. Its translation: CASSWVDSYQETQYF.

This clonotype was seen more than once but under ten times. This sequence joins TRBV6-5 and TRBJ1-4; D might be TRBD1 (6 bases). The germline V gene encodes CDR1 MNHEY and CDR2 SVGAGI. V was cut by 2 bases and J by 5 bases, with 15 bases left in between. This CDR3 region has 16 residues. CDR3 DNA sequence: TGTGCCAGCAGTTACGATCAGGGGAAGGCGAATGAAAAACTGTTTTTT. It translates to CASSYDQGKANEKLFF.

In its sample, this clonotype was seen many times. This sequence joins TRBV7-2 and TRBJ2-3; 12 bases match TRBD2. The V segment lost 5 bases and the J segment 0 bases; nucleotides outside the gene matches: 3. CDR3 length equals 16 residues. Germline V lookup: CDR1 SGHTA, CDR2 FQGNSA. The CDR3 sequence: CASSVGTSGSTDTQYF. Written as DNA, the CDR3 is TGTGCCAGCAGCGTCGGGACTAGCGGGAGCACAGATACGCAGTATTTT.

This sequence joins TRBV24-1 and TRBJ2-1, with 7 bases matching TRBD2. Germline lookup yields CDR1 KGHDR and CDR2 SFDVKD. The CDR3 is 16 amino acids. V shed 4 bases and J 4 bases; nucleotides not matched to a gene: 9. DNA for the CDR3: TGTGCCACCAGTGACCGAGGGGCTAGCGGATACAATGAGCAGTTCTTC. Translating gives CATSDRGASGYNEQFF.